Presented here are 30 T cell receptor beta chains from one specimen sequenced in a study of blood T cell repertoires in COVID-19. Here immunoSEQ multiplex PCR was the method, and the copy in TCRdb shows in-frame clones only, minus some. This sample has about 210,000 clones, with approximately 84% found just once. Sequenced: peripheral blood. Receptors originate from a woman between 45 and 60 years old with active or convalescent COVID-19.

The chain combines TRBV30 with TRBJ1-4, with D tentatively TRBD1 (5 bases). The V gene's germline CDR1 is GTSNPN and CDR2 SVGIG (reference sequence). Trimming took 2 bases from V and 2 from J, leaving 9 bases between them. This CDR3 is 14 amino acids long. The CDR3 loop is CAWSYGGTNEKLFF. The CDR3 region has the DNA TGTGCCTGGAGTTACGGGGGGACTAATGAAAAACTGTTTTTT.

The V and J genes are TRBV29-1 and TRBJ1-4; D ambiguous. Germline V lookup: CDR1 SQVTM, CDR2 ANQGSEA. Trimming pared 3 bases from V and 2 bases from J, leaving 4 bases between. The CDR3 has 12 amino acids. The CDR3 spells CSVDHTNEKLFF. The CDR3 DNA is TGCAGCGTTGATCATACTAATGAAAAACTGTTTTTT.

The chain recombines TRBV6-5 with TRBJ1-5, with a possible D match to TRBD1 (5 bases). The germline V gene encodes CDR1 MNHEY and CDR2 SVGAGI. This CDR3 spans 13 amino acids. Deletions cut 8 bases from V and 3 bases from J, with 11 bases between. The CDR3 nucleotides read TGTGCCAGCGGACAAGTCGACAATCAGCCCCAGCATTTT. Translating it yields CASGQVDNQPQHF.

This clone was found once. This chain links TRBV27 with TRBJ1-5, with 8 bases aligning to TRBD1. After removal of 6 bases from V and 5 bases from J, the junction contained 12 bases not matched to a gene. The CDR3 runs to 16 residues. Per the germline V gene, CDR1 is MNHEY and CDR2 is SMNVEV (reference sequence). CDR3: CASSFVGDRGDQPQHF. CDR3 in DNA: TGTGCCAGCAGCTTCGTTGGAGACAGGGGAGATCAGCCCCAGCATTTT.

The rearrangement uses TRBV6-6 and TRBJ2-7; 14 nucleotides match TRBD2. After removal of 5 bases from V and 0 bases from J, the junction contained 9 bases not matched to a gene. Germline V gene sequence: CDR1 MNHNY, CDR2 SVGAGI (reference sequence). The CDR3 contains 18 residues. CDR3 coding DNA: TGTGCCAGCAGTCGACACAGCGGGACTAGCGGGAGCTCCTACGAGCAGTACTTC. This translates into CASSRHSGTSGSSYEQYF.

The chain uses TRBV5-1 and TRBJ2-2; D is ambiguous. CDR3 length: 13 amino acids. Germline V gene lookup returns CDR1 SGHRS and CDR2 YFSETQ. V lost 0 bases and J lost 3, with 3 bases in between. CDR3 loop: CASSLVYTGELFF. The CDR3 region has the DNA TGCGCCAGCAGCTTGGTATACACCGGGGAGCTGTTTTTT.

This chain joins TRBV29-1 and TRBJ2-5; 9 bases match TRBD1. The germline V gene has CDR1 SQVTM and CDR2 ANQGSEA. Trimming at V came to 7 bases and at J to 4 bases, leaving 4 bases not matched to a gene. The CDR3 extends over 12 amino acids. The CDR3 region has the DNA TGCAGCGGATTACAGGGGGCAGAGACCCAGTACTTC. This sequence encodes CSGLQGAETQYF.

This clone is a singleton in its sample. The chain has TRBV2 and TRBJ1-2; tentative D call: TRBD1 (5 bases). The germline CDR1 and CDR2 sequences are SNHLY and FYNNEI. V was clipped by 0 bases and J by 6 bases, with 14 bases between them. CDR3 length equals 15 residues. The CDR3 DNA sequence: TGTGCCAGCAGTGAAGCGCAAGGGGCGCGCCATGGCTACACCTTC. It specifies CASSEAQGARHGYTF.

The V gene is TRBV19, the J gene TRBJ1-1; D not certain. Per the germline V gene, CDR1 is LNHDA and CDR2 is SQIVND (reference sequence). The CDR3 is made up of 14 amino acids. Between the trimmed V and J ends, which lost 7 bases and 5 bases, there was a span of 17 bases. CDR3 DNA sequence: TGTGCCAGTAACCCCCGGGGAGTTTGGACTGAAGCTTTCTTT. It codes for CASNPRGVWTEAFF.

The rearrangement links TRBV5-1 to TRBJ2-3; D is unresolved. The CDR3 sequence is 13 residues long. Germline loops: CDR1 SGHRS, CDR2 YFSETQ. With 4 bases removed from V and 6 bases from J, the gap between germline ends came to 12 bases. CDR3 region: CASSLQNRDTQYF. The CDR3 nucleotides are TGCGCCAGCAGCCTCCAAAATCGGGATACGCAGTATTTT.

The chain recombines TRBV3-1 (or the pseudogene TRBV3-2) with TRBJ2-2; unclear D gene. V gave up 0 bases and J gave up 1 base, with 9 bases separating them. CDR3 length: 16 residues. Germline-derived CDR1 and CDR2 are LGHDT and YNNKEL (reference sequence). The CDR3 region has the DNA TGTGCCAGCAGCCAAGATGGGCAGGTGAACACCGGGGAGCTGTTTTTT. It translates to CASSQDGQVNTGELFF.

CDR3 protein: CATIRGLKGYYGYTF. CDR3 nucleotide sequence: TGTGCCACCATTCGGGGTCTAAAGGGTTACTATGGCTACACCTTC. V gene TRBV10-3 combines with J gene TRBJ1-2; D unclear. Germline V gives CDR1 ENHRY, CDR2 SYGVKD. V lost 10 bases to trimming and J lost 3 bases, with 21 bases between them. The length of the CDR3 is 15 residues.

V gene TRBV6-5 combines with J gene TRBJ1-1, with TRBD1 identical over 10 bases. This CDR3 contains 15 residues. Germline V gene data show CDR1 as MNHEY and CDR2 as SVGAGI. V was clipped by 0 bases and J by 5 bases; unmatched bases: 3. This CDR3 is CASSYSTGGETEAFF. For the CDR3, the DNA is TGTGCCAGCAGTTACTCGACAGGGGGCGAAACTGAAGCTTTCTTT.

The CDR3 nucleotides read TGTGCCAGCAGGAAAGGACAGGGGCAAGCTTTCTTT. Protein product: CASRKGQGQAFF. J is TRBJ1-1 and V is TRBV6-5, with 9 bases matching TRBD1. The CDR3 spans 12 residues. Looked up from germline, CDR1 is MNHEY and CDR2 is SVGAGI. The V gene end was trimmed by 6 bases and the J gene end by 9 bases; junction bases not matched to a gene: 5.

Many counts were recorded for this clone. This chain connects TRBV9 to TRBJ2-7; 14 bases map to TRBD2. Germline V CDR1 and CDR2: SGDLS, YYNGEE. V trimming: 4 bases; J trimming: 3 bases; junction bases outside the gene matches: 3. The CDR3 spans 15 residues. The CDR3 loop is CASSSGLAGDYEQYF. DNA for the CDR3: TGTGCCAGCAGCTCGGGACTAGCGGGGGACTACGAGCAGTACTTC.

A few counts support this clone. The gene calls are TRBV7-6 and TRBJ1-4, with unresolved D. Germline assignment: CDR1 SGHVS and CDR2 FNYEAQ. V lost 1 base and J 0 bases, leaving 9 bases between the germline ends. This CDR3 has 16 residues. CDR3: CASSLVPPTTNEKLFF. The CDR3 bases are TGTGCCAGCAGCTTAGTCCCCCCCACAACTAATGAAAAACTGTTTTTT.

The chain uses TRBV28 and TRBJ1-5; weak D call: TRBD1 (5 bases). Germline V gene lookup returns CDR1 MDHEN and CDR2 SYDVKM. V was shortened by 10 bases and J by 6 bases, with 22 bases between the two germline ends. There are 15 residues in the CDR3. CDR3 DNA sequence: TGTGCCACCCGAGTTGGGAGGGGCTACGGTCAGCCCCAGCATTTT. This sequence encodes CATRVGRGYGQPQHF.

V is TRBV6-5 and J is TRBJ1-1, with 7 bases aligning to TRBD1. After removal of 10 bases from V and 1 base from J, the junction contained 6 bases not matched to a gene. Germline CDR1 MNHEY, CDR2 SVGAGI. CDR3 size: 13 residues. The CDR3 DNA reads as TGTGCCACCAGACAGGGATGGAACACTGAAGCTTTCTTT. It encodes CATRQGWNTEAFF.

The CDR3 nucleotides read TGTGCCAGCAGTGCCCCTCAAGCGGGCGCAACTAATGAAAAACTGTTTTTT. It encodes CASSAPQAGATNEKLFF. J is TRBJ1-4 and V is TRBV28; D gene uncertain. This CDR3 comprises 17 residues. The V gene's germline CDR1 is MDHEN and CDR2 SYDVKM. V was cut by 5 bases and J by 0 bases, with 16 bases left in between.

V and J are TRBV6-5 and TRBJ1-2; D is undetermined. Between the trimmed V and J ends, which lost 0 bases and 10 bases, there was a span of 12 bases. This CDR3 has 13 amino acids. In germline, CDR1 is MNHEY, CDR2 SVGAGI. DNA of the CDR3: TGTGCCAGCAGTTACTCGATAGTCCAGGCCTACACCTTC. Translated: CASSYSIVQAYTF.

The chain uses TRBV2 and TRBJ2-2; weak D call: TRBD2 (6 bases). This CDR3 has 16 amino acids. The germline V gene encodes CDR1 SNHLY and CDR2 FYNNEI. The germline V and J ends were trimmed by 7 bases and 2 bases, with 17 bases remaining between them. CDR3 nucleotide sequence: TGTGCCAGCACGAAGCCCGGGACTGAAAACACCGGGGAGCTGTTTTTT. Translation gives CASTKPGTENTGELFF.

The chain is built from TRBV5-1 and TRBJ2-2; TRBD2 agrees at 9 bases. The junction had 5 bases not matched to a gene; V was cut back by 2 bases and J by 0 bases. There are 17 residues in the CDR3. From germline, CDR1 is SGHRS and CDR2 YFSETQ. The CDR3 loop is CASSFRAGGPNTGELFF. CDR3 in DNA: TGCGCCAGCAGCTTTAGAGCGGGGGGACCGAACACCGGGGAGCTGTTTTTT.

This chain joins TRBV24-1 and TRBJ1-2; tentative D call: TRBD1 (6 bases). CDR3 length: 13 amino acids. Trimming shortened V by 6 bases and J by 5 bases, and 12 bases separated the two germline ends. Germline lookup yields CDR1 KGHDR and CDR2 SFDVKD. CDR3 sequence (DNA): TGTGCCACCAGTATAGCAGGGGAATATGGCTACACCTTC. Translated, it gives CATSIAGEYGYTF.

The chain recombines TRBV5-1 with TRBJ2-2, with D tentatively TRBD2 (5 bases). The ends were cut back, 5 bases at V and 0 bases at J, with 11 bases in the middle. CDR1 is SGHRS and CDR2 is YFSETQ in the germline V gene. This CDR3 spans 15 amino acids. The CDR3 region has the DNA TGCGCCAGCAGGCCAGGACTCACGAACACCGGGGAGCTGTTTTTT. Translation: CASRPGLTNTGELFF.

The CDR3 DNA follows: TGCGCCAGCAGGGTGGTAGCGGGGGGCCCGAGGACTTTCAAAGGCGAGCAGTACGTC. Encoded protein: CASRVVAGGPRTFKGEQYV. V gene TRBV10-1 combines with J gene TRBJ2-7; TRBD2 matches at 10 bases. The CDR3 runs to 19 residues. The V and J ends lost 6 bases and 6 bases, in that order; junction bases with no gene match: 23. Per germline, CDR1 WNHNN and CDR2 SYGVQD (reference sequence).

Concerning this clone: Other DNA sequences from this sample encode an identical CDR3 as well. The chain employs TRBV5-1 and TRBJ2-6, with D unclear. From germline, CDR1 is SGHRS and CDR2 YFSETQ. V was clipped by 1 base and J by 0 bases, with 5 bases between them. This CDR3 spans 15 amino acids. CDR3 nucleotide sequence: TGCGCCAGCAGCTTGATTCTCTCTGGGGCCAACGTCCTGACTTTC. This gives the protein CASSLILSGANVLTF.

The V gene is TRBV7-9, the J gene TRBJ2-5; TRBD2 matches 12 bases. The CDR3 runs to 19 residues. CDR1 and CDR2 (germline): SEHNR, FQNEAQ (reference sequence). Losses at the gene ends were 0 bases for V and 3 bases for J; bases not matched to a gene: 11. CDR3 amino acids: CASSLARTSGNGGEETQYF. DNA of the CDR3: TGTGCCAGCAGCTTAGCCCGGACTAGCGGGAACGGCGGCGAAGAGACCCAGTACTTC.

This chain links TRBV20-1 with TRBJ2-7, with 7 bases lining up with TRBD2. CDR1 and CDR2 (germline): DFQATT, SNEGSKA (reference sequence). V was pared by 5 bases and J by 4 bases, with 2 bases of the junction left unmatched. This CDR3 is 11 amino acids long. CDR3 loop: CSAGGVYEQYF. CDR3 DNA: TGCAGTGCTGGGGGGGTATACGAGCAGTACTTC.

This clone was recorded once. The V and J genes are TRBV6-1 and TRBJ1-5; D possibly corresponds to TRBD1 (6 bases). Germline V lookup: CDR1 MNHNS, CDR2 SASEGT. The CDR3 has 18 residues. V was pared by 1 base and J by 0 bases, with 16 bases between. This CDR3 reads CASSEGGTRAYSNQPQHF. The CDR3 nucleotides read TGTGCCAGCAGTGAAGGGGGGACAAGGGCGTATAGCAATCAGCCCCAGCATTTT.

This chain connects TRBV28 to TRBJ1-1, with 8 bases lining up with TRBD1. Losses at the gene ends were 5 bases for V and 5 bases for J; bases not matched to a gene: 19. CDR3 length equals 18 residues. CDR1 and CDR2 from the germline V gene are MDHEN and SYDVKM. The CDR3 sequence is CASSPPPQGAVMWTEAFF. The CDR3 DNA reads TGTGCCAGCAGTCCCCCTCCTCAGGGGGCCGTGATGTGGACTGAAGCTTTCTTT.